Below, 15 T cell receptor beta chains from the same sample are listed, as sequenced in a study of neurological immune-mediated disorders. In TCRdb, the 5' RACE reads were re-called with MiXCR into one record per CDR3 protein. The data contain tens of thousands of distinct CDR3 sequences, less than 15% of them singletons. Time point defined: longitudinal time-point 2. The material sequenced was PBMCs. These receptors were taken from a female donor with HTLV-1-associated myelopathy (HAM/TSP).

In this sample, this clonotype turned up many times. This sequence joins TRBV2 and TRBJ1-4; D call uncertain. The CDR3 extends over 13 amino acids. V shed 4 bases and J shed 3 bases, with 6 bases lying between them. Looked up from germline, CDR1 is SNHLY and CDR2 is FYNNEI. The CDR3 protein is CASSVQSNEKLFF. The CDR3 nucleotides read TGTGCCAGCAGTGTCCAATCTAATGAAAAACTGTTTTTT. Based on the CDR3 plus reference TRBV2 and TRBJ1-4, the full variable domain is EPEVTQTPSHQVTQMGQEVILRCVPISNHLYFYWYRQILGQKVEFLVSFYNNEISEKSEIFDDQFSVERPDGSNFTLKIRSTKLEDSAMYFCASSVQSNEKLFFGSGTQLSVL.

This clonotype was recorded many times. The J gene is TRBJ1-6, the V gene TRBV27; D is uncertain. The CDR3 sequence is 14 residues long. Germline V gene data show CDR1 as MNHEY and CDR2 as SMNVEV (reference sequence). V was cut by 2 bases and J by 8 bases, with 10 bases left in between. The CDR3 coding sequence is TGTGCCAGCAGTTTACAAAAGACTTATTCACCCCTCCACTTT. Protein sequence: CASSLQKTYSPLHF.

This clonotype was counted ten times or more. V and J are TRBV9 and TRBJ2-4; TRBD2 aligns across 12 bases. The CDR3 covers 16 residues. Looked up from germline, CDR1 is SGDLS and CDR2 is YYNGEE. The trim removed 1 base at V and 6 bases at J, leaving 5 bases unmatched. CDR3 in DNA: TGTGCCAGCAGCGTACTAGCGGGGGGGCCCGGAAACATTCAGTACTTC. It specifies CASSVLAGGPGNIQYF.

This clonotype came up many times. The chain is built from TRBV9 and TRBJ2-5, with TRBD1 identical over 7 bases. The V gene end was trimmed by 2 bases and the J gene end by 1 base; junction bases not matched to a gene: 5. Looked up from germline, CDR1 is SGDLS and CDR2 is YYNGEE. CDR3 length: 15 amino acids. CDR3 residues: CASSVTGTVQETQYF. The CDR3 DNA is TGTGCCAGCAGCGTTACCGGGACAGTCCAAGAGACCCAGTACTTC.

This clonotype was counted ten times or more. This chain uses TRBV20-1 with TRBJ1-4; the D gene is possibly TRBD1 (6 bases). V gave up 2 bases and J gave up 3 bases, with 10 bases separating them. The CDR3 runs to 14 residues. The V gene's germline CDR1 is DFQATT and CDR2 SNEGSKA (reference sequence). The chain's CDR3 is CSARSGQPNEKLFF. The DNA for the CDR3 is TGCAGTGCTAGATCCGGACAGCCTAATGAAAAACTGTTTTTT.

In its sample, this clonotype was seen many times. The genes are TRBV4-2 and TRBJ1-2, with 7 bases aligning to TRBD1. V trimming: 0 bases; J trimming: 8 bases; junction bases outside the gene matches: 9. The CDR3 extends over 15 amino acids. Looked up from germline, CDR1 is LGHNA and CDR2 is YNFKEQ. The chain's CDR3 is CASSQDLQGIIGYTF. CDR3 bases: TGTGCCAGCAGCCAAGATTTACAGGGGATTATAGGCTACACCTTC.

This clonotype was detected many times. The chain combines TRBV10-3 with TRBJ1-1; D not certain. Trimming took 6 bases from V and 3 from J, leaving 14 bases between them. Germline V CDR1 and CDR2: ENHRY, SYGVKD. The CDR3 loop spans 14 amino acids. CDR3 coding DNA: TGTGCCATCAGAAGCCATGGGGAGTACACTGAAGCTTTCTTT. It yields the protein CAIRSHGEYTEAFF.

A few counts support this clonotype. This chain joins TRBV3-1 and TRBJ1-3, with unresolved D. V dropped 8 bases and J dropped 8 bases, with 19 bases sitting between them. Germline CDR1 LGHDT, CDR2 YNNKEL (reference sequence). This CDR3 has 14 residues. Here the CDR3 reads CASALSAGEHTIYF. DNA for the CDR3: TGTGCCAGCGCGTTGTCGGCAGGAGAACACACCATATATTTT.

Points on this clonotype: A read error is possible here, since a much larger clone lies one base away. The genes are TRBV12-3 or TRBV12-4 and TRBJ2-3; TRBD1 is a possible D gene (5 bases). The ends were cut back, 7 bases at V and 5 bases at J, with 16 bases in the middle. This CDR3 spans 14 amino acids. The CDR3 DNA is TGTGCCAGCACCGACCTCAGGGTGGGAGATACGCAGTATTTT. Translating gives CASTDLRVGDTQYF.

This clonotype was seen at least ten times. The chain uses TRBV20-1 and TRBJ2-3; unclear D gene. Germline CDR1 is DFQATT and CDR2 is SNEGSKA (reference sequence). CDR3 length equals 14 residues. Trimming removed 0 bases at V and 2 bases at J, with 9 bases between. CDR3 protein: CSARDPGSTDTQYF. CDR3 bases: TGCAGTGCTAGAGATCCCGGCTCCACAGATACGCAGTATTTT.

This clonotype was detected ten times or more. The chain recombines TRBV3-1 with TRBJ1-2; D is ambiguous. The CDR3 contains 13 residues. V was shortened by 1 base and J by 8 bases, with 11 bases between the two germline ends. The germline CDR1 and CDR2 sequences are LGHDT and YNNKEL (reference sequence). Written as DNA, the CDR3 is TGTGCCAGCAGCCAAGCCCGGCCCGGGGGCTACACCTTC. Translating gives CASSQARPGGYTF. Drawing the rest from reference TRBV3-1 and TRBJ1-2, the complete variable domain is DTAVSQTPKYLVTQMGNDKSIKCEQNLGHDTMYWYKQDSKKFLKIMFSYNNKELIINETVPNRFSPKSPDKAHLNLHINSLELGDSAVYFCASSQARPGGYTFGSGTRLTVV.

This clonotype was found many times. The CDR3 is CASSPIGTSNSPLHF. DNA of the CDR3: TGTGCCAGCAGCCCGATCGGGACGAGCAATTCACCCCTCCACTTT. The chain links TRBV7-2 to TRBJ1-6; D perhaps matches TRBD1 (5 bases). In germline, CDR1 is SGHTA, CDR2 FQGNSA. The V end lost 5 bases, the J end lost 7 bases, and 15 bases lay between the germline ends. The CDR3 spans 15 residues.

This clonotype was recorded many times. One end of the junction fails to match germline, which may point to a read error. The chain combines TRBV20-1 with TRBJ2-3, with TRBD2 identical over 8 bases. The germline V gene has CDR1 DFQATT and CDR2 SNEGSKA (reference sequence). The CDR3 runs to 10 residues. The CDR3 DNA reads TGCAGTGCTAGAGGGACTAGCACGGATTTT. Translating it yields CSARGTSTDF.

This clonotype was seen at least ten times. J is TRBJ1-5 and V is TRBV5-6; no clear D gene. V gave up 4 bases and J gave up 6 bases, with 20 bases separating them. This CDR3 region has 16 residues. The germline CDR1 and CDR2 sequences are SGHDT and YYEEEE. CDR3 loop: CASSRRSERTGQPQHF. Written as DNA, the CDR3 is TGTGCCAGCAGCCGTCGGAGCGAGAGAACGGGTCAGCCCCAGCATTTT.

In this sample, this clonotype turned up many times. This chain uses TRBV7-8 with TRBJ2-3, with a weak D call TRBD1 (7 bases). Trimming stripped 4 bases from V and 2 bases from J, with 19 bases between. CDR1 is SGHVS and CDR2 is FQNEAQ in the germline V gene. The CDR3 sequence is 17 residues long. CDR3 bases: TGTGCCAGCAGCTCTCAGGGGGGTACAGGGCTCACAGATACGCAGTATTTT. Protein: CASSSQGGTGLTDTQYF. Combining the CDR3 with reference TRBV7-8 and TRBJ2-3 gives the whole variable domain GAGVSQSPRYKVAKRGQDVALRCDPISGHVSLFWYQQALGQGPEFLTYFQNEAQLDKSGLPSDRFFAERPEGSVSTLKIQRTQQEDSAVYLCASSSQGGTGLTDTQYFGPGTRLTVL.